One sample yielded the 2 T cell receptor beta chains listed below, sequenced in a study of T cells after yellow fever vaccination. TCRdb independently ran MiXCR on the 5' RACE reads; one entry per CDR3 protein. This sample has 250,000 to 400,000 distinct CDR3 sequences, with about 4% found just once. Here the sequenced sample was PBMCs, taken 5 days after the yellow fever booster vaccination. The receptors come from a man younger than 30 who received the YFV17D yellow fever vaccine.

This clonotype has a handful of counts. J is TRBJ1-5 and V is TRBV7-2; perhaps TRBD1 as D (5 bases). Trimming stripped 8 bases from V and 3 bases from J, with 11 bases between. The CDR3 length is 13 residues. Germline V gene lookup returns CDR1 SGHTA and CDR2 FQGNSA. In DNA, the CDR3 is TGTGCCAGCCTACAGGACCTCAATCAGCCCCAGCATTTT. Protein: CASLQDLNQPQHF.

The chain employs TRBV13 and TRBJ1-4; 7 bases match TRBD1. Trimming at V came to 5 bases and at J to 13 bases, leaving 10 bases not matched to a gene. The CDR3 has 13 residues. Germline V CDR1 and CDR2: PRHDT, FYEKMQ (reference sequence). The CDR3 bases are TGTGCCAGCAGCGAACCGGGACAGAGAGGACTGTTTTTT. This encodes CASSEPGQRGLFF.